This record concerns one TCR beta chain sequence. The antigen is unknown. The data belong to a study of T cell responses to AZD1222 COVID-19 vaccine. Points from the study as a whole: Donors were chiefly white British, with a greater number of females, and clonal diversity was perhaps underestimated. Two AZD1222 administrations were followed by greater Spike-specific TCR breadth and depth. The study reported that nearly half of spike-specific TCRs target unmutated variant regions. Spike was spanned by vaccine-associated CD4 TCRs, which were dominant at 160-218 and 743-854.

Clones were read by immunoSEQ multiplex PCR, and TCRdb kept only the in-frame ones, dropping some. The table includes tens of thousands of clones, about 90% detected once. The V gene's germline CDR1 is SGHTA and CDR2 FQGTGA. Trimming shortened V by 5 bases and J by 7 bases, and 22 bases separated the two germline ends. There are 16 residues in the CDR3. The V call is TRBV7-3, the J call TRBJ2-3; D is perhaps TRBD1 or TRBD2 (5 bases each). This clonotype was obtained from an adult in good health. The specimen was peripheral blood, collected on day 0 of MenACWY control vaccination. DNA of the CDR3: TGTGCCAGCAGCCTTGACCACACCGGGACCGTTTATACGCAGTATTTT. This sequence encodes CASSLDHTGTVYTQYF.